Shown below are 20 T cell receptor beta chains from a single sample sequenced in a study of molecular identifiers for immune sequencing clone quantification. TCRdb recomputed calls from the PCR reads with MiXCR, one row per CDR3 protein. The sample has about 510,000 distinct CDR3 sequences, about a fifth seen once. Sample: naive CD8+ T cells from blood, with Jurkat cell RNA spiked in. Subset denoted: FACS-sorted CD8+CD4-CCR7+CD45RA+ naive T cells. Receptor source: a human donor in good health. Some libraries in this study had Jurkat cell RNA spiked in.

This clonotype was detected only a few times. V is TRBV25-1 and J is TRBJ2-7, with unresolved D. With 5 bases removed from V and 6 bases from J, the gap between germline ends came to 11 bases. In germline, CDR1 is MGHDK, CDR2 SYGVNS. The CDR3 has 12 amino acids. In nucleotides, the CDR3 is TGTGCCAGCAGTTGGGGTTTTAGCGAGCAGTACTTC. This codes for CASSWGFSEQYF.

This sequence joins TRBV7-6 and TRBJ2-7; either TRBD1 or TRBD2 may fit D (5 bases each). The V and J ends lost 8 bases and 1 base respectively, with 12 bases between them. The CDR3 covers 13 residues. CDR1 and CDR2 (germline): SGHVS, FNYEAQ. The CDR3 DNA follows: TGTGCCAGCGGGCGAGGGGTTTCCTACGAGCAGTACTTC. This gives the protein CASGRGVSYEQYF.

Ten or more counts support this clonotype. The V and J genes are TRBV28 and TRBJ1-1, with 7 bases fitting TRBD1. The CDR3 is 15 residues long. J was trimmed by 0 bases and V by 5 bases; bases with no gene match: 6. Germline loops: CDR1 MDHEN, CDR2 SYDVKM. Written as DNA, the CDR3 is TGTGCCAGCAGTCGGACAGGAACCCTGAACACTGAAGCTTTCTTT. This codes for CASSRTGTLNTEAFF.

This clonotype was seen ten or more times. In DNA form, the CDR3 reads TGTGCCTGGAGTGTTACGGGGACCCAGTACTTC. Residues: CAWSVTGTQYF. J is TRBJ2-5 and V is TRBV30; D is unclear. The CDR3 is 11 amino acids. Germline-derived CDR1 and CDR2 are GTSNPN and SVGIG (reference sequence). V lost 0 bases and J 7 bases, leaving 6 bases between the germline ends.

This clonotype appeared a few times. V and J are TRBV19 and TRBJ1-1; D is possibly TRBD1 (5 bases). Trimming took 3 bases from V and 5 from J, leaving 10 bases between them. Germline lookup yields CDR1 LNHDA and CDR2 SQIVND (reference sequence). This CDR3 spans 13 amino acids. This chain's CDR3 is CASSIFRGTEAFF. CDR3 nucleotides: TGTGCCAGTAGTATTTTTCGGGGGACTGAAGCTTTCTTT.

This chain connects TRBV6-2 or TRBV6-3 to TRBJ2-2; perhaps TRBD2 as D (5 bases). The CDR3 consists of 16 residues. V lost 7 bases and J 3 bases, leaving 18 bases between the germline ends. Per germline, CDR1 MNHEY and CDR2 SVGEGT. The CDR3 spells CASIPLGEGYTGELFF. CDR3 DNA sequence: TGTGCCAGCATCCCCCTGGGAGAGGGCTACACCGGGGAGCTGTTTTTT.

The CDR3 loop reads CASSQTGTNTDTQYF. DNA for the CDR3: TGCGCCAGCAGCCAAACCGGGACTAACACAGATACGCAGTATTTT. The genes are TRBV4-1 and TRBJ2-3, with TRBD2 matching over 7 bases. The CDR3 has 15 amino acids. V gave up 2 bases and J gave up 2 bases; unmatched junction bases: 4. The germline V gene encodes CDR1 MGHRA and CDR2 YSYEKL.

This clonotype was seen a handful of times. The chain is built from TRBV4-3 and TRBJ2-6, with D unclear. V was cut by 0 bases and J by 3 bases, with 12 bases left in between. Germline CDR1 is LGHNA and CDR2 is YSLEER. The CDR3 totals 17 residues. The CDR3, as DNA: TGCGCCAGCAGCCAAGATCGAGACTCTGGTGGGGCCAACGTCCTGACTTTC. Translation: CASSQDRDSGGANVLTF.

The CDR3 reads CASTSGQGANEQFF. CDR3 coding DNA: TGTGCCAGCACCTCGGGACAGGGAGCCAATGAGCAGTTCTTC. The rearrangement uses TRBV2 and TRBJ2-1, with TRBD1 identical over 9 bases. The CDR3 loop spans 14 amino acids. J lost 6 bases, V lost 7 bases, and 7 bases had no gene match. Germline CDR1 and CDR2: SNHLY and FYNNEI.

Ten or more counts support this clonotype. The CDR3 DNA follows: TGTGCCAGCAATCTCAGGACGGTGAGCTCCTACAATGAGCAGTTCTTC. This encodes CASNLRTVSSYNEQFF. The chain combines TRBV28 with TRBJ2-1; D remains ambiguous. This CDR3 contains 16 residues. V lost 7 bases to trimming and J lost 0 bases, with 16 bases between them. Germline CDR1 MDHEN, CDR2 SYDVKM. The full variable domain, in which reference TRBV28 and TRBJ2-1 provide the parts outside the CDR3, is DVKVTQSSRYLVKRTGEKVFLECVQDMDHENMFWYRQDPGLGLRLIYFSYDVKMKEKGDIPEGYSVSREKKERFSLILESASTNQTSMYLCASNLRTVSSYNEQFFGPGTRLTVL.

This clonotype has at least ten counts. The chain links TRBV29-1 to TRBJ2-5; D is unresolved. Per germline, CDR1 SQVTM and CDR2 ANQGSEA. V was trimmed by 7 bases and J by 1 base, leaving 13 bases between them. CDR3 length equals 13 residues. The CDR3 reads CSAESGTQETQYF. In DNA form, the CDR3 reads TGCAGCGCCGAATCCGGTACCCAAGAGACCCAGTACTTC.

Details on this clonotype: A much larger clone differs by one base, so this may be a read error. CDR3 region: CSVDEGHGANVPTF. The DNA for the CDR3 is TGCAGCGTTGACGAGGGGCACGGGGCCAACGTCCCGACTTTC. The V call is TRBV29-1, the J call TRBJ2-6; D might be TRBD1 or TRBD2, each matching 5 bases. There are 14 residues in the CDR3. Germline assignment: CDR1 SQVTM and CDR2 ANQGSEA.

This clonotype was counted between two and nine times. The gene calls are TRBV30 and TRBJ1-1, with D perhaps TRBD1 (6 bases). The CDR3 extends over 15 amino acids. The germline gives CDR1 GTSNPN, CDR2 SVGIG (reference sequence). V was pared by 2 bases and J by 0 bases, with 13 bases between. CDR3 region: CAWSPRGTMNTEAFF. CDR3 DNA: TGTGCCTGGAGTCCGAGGGGGACCATGAACACTGAAGCTTTCTTT.

This clonotype has at least ten counts. The genes are TRBV4-3 and TRBJ1-3; D gene unclear. CDR3 length: 15 residues. Germline values: CDR1 LGHNA, CDR2 YSLEER. The V and J ends lost 1 base and 0 bases respectively, with 7 bases between them. The CDR3, as DNA: TGCGCCAGCAGCCAAGCATCCAGCTCTGGAAACACCATATATTTT. It encodes CASSQASSSGNTIYF.

The chain combines TRBV7-8 with TRBJ2-7, with 8 bases that match TRBD2. The CDR3 has 15 residues. CDR1 and CDR2 from the germline V gene are SGHVS and FQNEAQ. V shed 5 bases, J shed 6 bases, and the junction held 12 bases outside the gene matches. The CDR3 protein is CASSLGLAASGEQYF. The CDR3 region has the DNA TGTGCCAGCAGCCTCGGACTAGCTGCTTCGGGCGAGCAGTACTTC.

This clonotype showed up just a few times. V usage is TRBV12-3 or TRBV12-4 and J usage is TRBJ1-1; D not resolved. V lost 6 bases, J lost 3 bases, and 14 bases lay in between. This CDR3 spans 14 amino acids. CDR3 DNA sequence: TGTGCCAGCAGAGCTCGGGGTGCCTACACTGAAGCTTTCTTT. Protein product: CASRARGAYTEAFF.

The chain couples TRBV27 to TRBJ2-1, with 10 bases lining up with TRBD1. The trim removed 4 bases at V and 10 bases at J, leaving 10 bases unmatched. The CDR3 is made up of 15 amino acids. Germline V gives CDR1 MNHEY, CDR2 SMNVEV (reference sequence). The CDR3 nucleotides read TGTGCCAGCAGTTCGACAGGGGGCCTCCGTATCGAGCAGTTCTTC. This encodes CASSSTGGLRIEQFF.

This clonotype was observed at least ten times. J is TRBJ1-1 and V is TRBV7-9; maybe TRBD1 (6 bases). V was clipped by 1 base and J by 5 bases, with 26 bases between them. Germline assignment: CDR1 SEHNR and CDR2 FQNEAQ (reference sequence). The CDR3 contains 19 residues. CDR3 in amino acids: CASSLGVWGGGFLKTEAFF. CDR3 DNA sequence: TGTGCCAGCAGCTTAGGGGTCTGGGGTGGGGGCTTCTTAAAGACTGAAGCTTTCTTT.

The sample holds a few counts of this clonotype. The gene calls are TRBV6-1 and TRBJ1-6; D is ambiguous. CDR1 and CDR2 from the germline V gene are MNHNS and SASEGT. The CDR3 spans 17 residues. V shed 1 base and J shed 0 bases, with 10 bases lying between them. CDR3 amino acids: CASSEVEESSYNSPLHF. For the CDR3, the DNA is TGTGCCAGCAGTGAAGTGGAAGAATCCTCCTATAATTCACCCCTCCACTTT.

In its sample, this clonotype was seen many times. The chain is built from TRBV20-1 and TRBJ2-1, with D maybe TRBD2 (5 bases). CDR1 and CDR2 from the germline V gene are DFQATT and SNEGSKA (reference sequence). The CDR3 is 14 residues long. Trimming took off 0 bases at V and 4 bases at J, with 10 bases between the two ends. The CDR3 DNA reads TGCAGTGCTAGAGAACTAGGGCAGTACAATGAGCAGTTCTTC. The encoded protein is CSARELGQYNEQFF.